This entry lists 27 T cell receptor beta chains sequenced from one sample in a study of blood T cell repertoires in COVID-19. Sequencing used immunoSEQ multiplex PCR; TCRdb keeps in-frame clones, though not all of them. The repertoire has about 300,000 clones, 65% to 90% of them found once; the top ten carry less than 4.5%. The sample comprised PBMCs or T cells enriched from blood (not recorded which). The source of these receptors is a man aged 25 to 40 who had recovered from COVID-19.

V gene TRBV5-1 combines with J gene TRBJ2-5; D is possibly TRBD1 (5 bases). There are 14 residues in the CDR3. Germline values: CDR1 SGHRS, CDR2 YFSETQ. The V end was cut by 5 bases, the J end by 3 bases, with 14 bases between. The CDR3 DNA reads TGCGCCAGCAGTATGCCAGGGATGGAAGAGACCCAGTACTTC. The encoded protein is CASSMPGMEETQYF.

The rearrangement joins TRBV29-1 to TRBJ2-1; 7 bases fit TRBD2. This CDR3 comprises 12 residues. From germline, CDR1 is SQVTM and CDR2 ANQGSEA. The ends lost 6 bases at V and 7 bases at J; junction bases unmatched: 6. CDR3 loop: CSVGGRGNEQFF. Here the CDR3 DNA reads TGCAGCGTCGGGGGGAGGGGAAATGAGCAGTTCTTC.

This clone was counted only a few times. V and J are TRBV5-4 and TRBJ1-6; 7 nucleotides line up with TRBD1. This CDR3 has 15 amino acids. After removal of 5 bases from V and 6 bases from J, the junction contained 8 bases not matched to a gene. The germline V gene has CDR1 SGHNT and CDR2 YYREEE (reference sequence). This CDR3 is CASRPAGQSNSPLHF. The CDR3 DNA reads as TGTGCCAGCAGACCGGCGGGACAGAGTAATTCACCCCTCCACTTT.

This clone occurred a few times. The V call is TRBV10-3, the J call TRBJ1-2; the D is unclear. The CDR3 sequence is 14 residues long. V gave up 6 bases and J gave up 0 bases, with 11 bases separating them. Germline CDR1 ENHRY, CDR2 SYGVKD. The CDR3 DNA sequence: TGTGCCATCAGGCCCCCACAGACTAACTATGGCTACACCTTC. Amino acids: CAIRPPQTNYGYTF.

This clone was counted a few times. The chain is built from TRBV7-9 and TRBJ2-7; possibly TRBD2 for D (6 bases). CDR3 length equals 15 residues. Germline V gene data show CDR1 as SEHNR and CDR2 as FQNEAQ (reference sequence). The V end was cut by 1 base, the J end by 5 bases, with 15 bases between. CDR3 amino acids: CASSLGGVRNHEQYF. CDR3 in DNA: TGTGCCAGCAGCTTAGGGGGGGTCAGGAACCACGAGCAGTACTTC. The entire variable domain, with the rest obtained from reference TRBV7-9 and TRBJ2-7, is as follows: DTGVSQNPRHKITKRGQNVTFRCDPISEHNRLYWYRQTLGQGPEFLTYFQNEAQLEKSRLLSDRFSAERPKGSFSTLEIQRTEQGDSAMYLCASSLGGVRNHEQYFGPGTRLTVT.

Here the CDR3 reads CASSRGGVNEQFF. The DNA of the CDR3 is TGTGCCAGCAGCCGCGGCGGGGTCAATGAGCAGTTCTTC. This sequence joins TRBV7-2 and TRBJ2-1; tentatively, D is TRBD2 (6 bases). CDR3 length: 13 residues. Between the trimmed V and J ends, which lost 5 bases and 6 bases, there was a span of 11 bases. Germline CDR1 and CDR2: SGHTA and FQGNSA.

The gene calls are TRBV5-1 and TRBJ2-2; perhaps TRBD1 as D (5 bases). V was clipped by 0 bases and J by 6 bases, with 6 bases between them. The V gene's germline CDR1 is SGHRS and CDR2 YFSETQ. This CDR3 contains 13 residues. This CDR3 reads CASSLVGPGELFF. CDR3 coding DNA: TGCGCCAGCAGCTTGGTGGGGCCCGGGGAGCTGTTTTTT.

The CDR3 sequence: CASSASGQGIEAFF. The CDR3 DNA is TGTGCCAGCTCAGCGTCGGGACAGGGAATCGAAGCTTTCTTT. The genes are TRBV18 and TRBJ1-1, with 9 bases aligning to TRBD1. In germline, CDR1 is KGHSH, CDR2 LQKENI. The CDR3 spans 14 residues. Losses at the gene ends were 5 bases for V and 8 bases for J; bases not matched to a gene: 9.

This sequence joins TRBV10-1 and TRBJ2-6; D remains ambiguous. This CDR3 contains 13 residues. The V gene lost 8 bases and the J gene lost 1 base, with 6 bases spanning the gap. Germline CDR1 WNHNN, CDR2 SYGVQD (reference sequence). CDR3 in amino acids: CASGQSGANVLTF. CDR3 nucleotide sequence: TGCGCCAGCGGGCAATCTGGGGCCAACGTCCTGACTTTC.

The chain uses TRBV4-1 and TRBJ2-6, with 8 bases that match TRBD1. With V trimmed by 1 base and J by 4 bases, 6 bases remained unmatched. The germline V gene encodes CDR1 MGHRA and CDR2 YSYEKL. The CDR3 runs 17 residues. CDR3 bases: TGCGCCAGCAGCCAAGGGGGCAGGGGGCCAGGGGCCAACGTCCTGACTTTC. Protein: CASSQGGRGPGANVLTF.

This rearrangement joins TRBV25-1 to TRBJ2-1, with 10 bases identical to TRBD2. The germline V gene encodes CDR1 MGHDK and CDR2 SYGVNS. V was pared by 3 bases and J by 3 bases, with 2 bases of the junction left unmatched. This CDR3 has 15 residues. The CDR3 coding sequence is TGTGCCAGCAGTGAGGGGACTAGCGACTACAATGAGCAGTTCTTC. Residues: CASSEGTSDYNEQFF.

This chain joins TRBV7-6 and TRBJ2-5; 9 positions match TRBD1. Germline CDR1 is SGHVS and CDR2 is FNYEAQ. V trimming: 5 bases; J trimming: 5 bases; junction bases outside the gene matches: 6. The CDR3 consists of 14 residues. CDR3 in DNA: TGTGCCAGCAGCCTGACAGGGGGAGTGGAGACCCAGTACTTC. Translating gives CASSLTGGVETQYF.

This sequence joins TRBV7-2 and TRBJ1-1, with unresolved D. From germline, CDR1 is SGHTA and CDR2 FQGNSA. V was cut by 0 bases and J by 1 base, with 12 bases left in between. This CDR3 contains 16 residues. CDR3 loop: CASSLAPPRRNTEAFF. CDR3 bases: TGTGCCAGCAGCTTAGCCCCCCCTAGGCGGAACACTGAAGCTTTCTTT.

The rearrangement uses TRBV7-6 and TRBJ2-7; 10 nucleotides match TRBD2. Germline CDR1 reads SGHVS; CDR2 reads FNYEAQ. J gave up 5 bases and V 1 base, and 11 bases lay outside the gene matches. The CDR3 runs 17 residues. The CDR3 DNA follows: TGTGCCAGCAGCTTAGGGGCTAGCGGGAGTATTCAAAACGAGCAGTACTTC. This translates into CASSLGASGSIQNEQYF.

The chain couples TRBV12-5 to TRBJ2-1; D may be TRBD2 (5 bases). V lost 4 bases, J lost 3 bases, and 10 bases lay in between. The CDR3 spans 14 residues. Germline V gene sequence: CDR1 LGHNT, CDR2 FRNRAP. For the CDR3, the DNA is TGTGCTAGTGGTTCCGGGGAAGTCTACAATGAGCAGTTCTTC. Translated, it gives CASGSGEVYNEQFF.

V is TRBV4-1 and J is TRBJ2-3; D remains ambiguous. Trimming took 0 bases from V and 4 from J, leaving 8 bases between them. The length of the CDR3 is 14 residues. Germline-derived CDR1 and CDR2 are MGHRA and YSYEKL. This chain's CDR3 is CASSQDSSPDTQYF. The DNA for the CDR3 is TGCGCCAGCAGCCAAGATAGTAGCCCAGATACGCAGTATTTT.

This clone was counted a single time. The CDR3 nucleotides are TGTGCCAGCAGCCCAGGGCGAGATACGCAGTATTTT. This codes for CASSPGRDTQYF. This chain links TRBV7-8 with TRBJ2-3, with D maybe TRBD1 (5 bases). The CDR3 is made up of 12 amino acids. V was shortened by 5 bases and J by 5 bases, with 8 bases between the two germline ends. Looked up from germline, CDR1 is SGHVS and CDR2 is FQNEAQ.

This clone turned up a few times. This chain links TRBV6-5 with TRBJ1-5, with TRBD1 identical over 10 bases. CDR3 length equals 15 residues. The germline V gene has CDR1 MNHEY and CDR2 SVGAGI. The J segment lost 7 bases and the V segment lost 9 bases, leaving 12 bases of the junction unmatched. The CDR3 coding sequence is TGTGCCAGTCCGAACGGGGGGACAGGGGACCAGCCCCAGCATTTT. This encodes CASPNGGTGDQPQHF.

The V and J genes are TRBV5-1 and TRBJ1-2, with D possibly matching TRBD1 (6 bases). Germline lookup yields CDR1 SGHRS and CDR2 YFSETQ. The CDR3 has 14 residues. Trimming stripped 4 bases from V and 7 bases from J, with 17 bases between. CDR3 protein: CASSPPGVGGGYTF. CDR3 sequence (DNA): TGCGCCAGCAGCCCCCCAGGGGTTGGGGGTGGCTACACCTTC.

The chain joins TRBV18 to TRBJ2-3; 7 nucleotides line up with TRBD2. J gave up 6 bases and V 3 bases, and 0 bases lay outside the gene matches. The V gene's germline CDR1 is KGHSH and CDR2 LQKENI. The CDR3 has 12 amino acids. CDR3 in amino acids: CASSPSGDTQYF. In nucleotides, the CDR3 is TGTGCCAGCTCACCTAGCGGGGATACGCAGTATTTT. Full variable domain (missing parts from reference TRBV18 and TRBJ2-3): NAGVMQNPRHLVRRRGQEARLRCSPMKGHSHVYWYRQLPEEGLKFMVYLQKENIIDESGMPKERFSAEFPKEGPSILRIQQVVRGDSAAYFCASSPSGDTQYFGPGTRLTVL.

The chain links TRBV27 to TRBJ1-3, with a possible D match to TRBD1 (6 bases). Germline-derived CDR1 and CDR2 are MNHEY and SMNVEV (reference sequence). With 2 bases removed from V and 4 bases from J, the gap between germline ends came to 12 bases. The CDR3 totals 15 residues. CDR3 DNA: TGTGCCAGCAGTTTAGCACAGGGTGGCGGAAACACCATATATTTT. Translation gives CASSLAQGGGNTIYF.

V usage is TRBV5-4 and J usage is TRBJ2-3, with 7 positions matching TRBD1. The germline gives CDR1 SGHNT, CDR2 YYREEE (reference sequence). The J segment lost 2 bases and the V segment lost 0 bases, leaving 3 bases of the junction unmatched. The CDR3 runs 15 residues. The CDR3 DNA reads TGTGCCAGCAGCTTGGGGGGACAGCTCACAGATACGCAGTATTTT. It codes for CASSLGGQLTDTQYF.

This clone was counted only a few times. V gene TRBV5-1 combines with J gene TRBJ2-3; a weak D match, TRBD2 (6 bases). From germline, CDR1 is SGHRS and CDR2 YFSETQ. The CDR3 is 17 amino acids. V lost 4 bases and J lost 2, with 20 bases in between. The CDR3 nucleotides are TGCGCCAGCAGCCCGGCTTTAACTGCGGGGAACACAGATACGCAGTATTTT. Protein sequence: CASSPALTAGNTDTQYF.

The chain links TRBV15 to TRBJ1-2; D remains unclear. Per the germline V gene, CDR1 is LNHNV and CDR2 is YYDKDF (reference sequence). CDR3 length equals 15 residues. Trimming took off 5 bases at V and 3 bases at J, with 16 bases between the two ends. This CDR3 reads CATSPKAWRDYGYTF. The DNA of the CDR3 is TGTGCCACCAGCCCCAAAGCTTGGAGGGACTATGGCTACACCTTC.

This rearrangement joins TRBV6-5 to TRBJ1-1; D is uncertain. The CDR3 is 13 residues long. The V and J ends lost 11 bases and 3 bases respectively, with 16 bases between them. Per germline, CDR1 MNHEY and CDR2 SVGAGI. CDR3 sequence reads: CAPVSSLYTEAFF. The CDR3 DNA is TGTGCCCCCGTTTCCTCTTTGTACACTGAAGCTTTCTTT.

The CDR3 sequence: CATSDFASGGPTGELFF. The CDR3 coding sequence is TGTGCCACCAGTGATTTCGCTAGCGGGGGCCCCACCGGGGAGCTGTTTTTT. The chain joins TRBV24-1 to TRBJ2-2, with 10 bases fitting TRBD2. The germline V gene encodes CDR1 KGHDR and CDR2 SFDVKD. This CDR3 spans 17 amino acids. V dropped 1 base and J dropped 4; count of bases not matched to a gene: 5.

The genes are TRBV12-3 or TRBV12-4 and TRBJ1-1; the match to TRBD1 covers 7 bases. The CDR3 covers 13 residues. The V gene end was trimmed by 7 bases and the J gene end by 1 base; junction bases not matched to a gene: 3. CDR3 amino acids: CASNPGGNTEAFF. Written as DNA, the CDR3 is TGTGCCAGCAACCCAGGGGGGAACACTGAAGCTTTCTTT.